Below, 20 T cell receptor beta chains from the same sample are listed, as sequenced in a study of beta chain features in type 1 diabetes. Isolated RNA was reverse transcribed in full, so expressed TCRB transcripts were sequenced. The data were produced by immunoSEQ multiplex PCR, yet TCRdb's version contains in-frame clones alone and is incomplete. The top ten hold approximately 0.042% of the sample, which has some 660,000 clones, about 14% seen once. General study points: Shorter TCRB CDR3s, moderately but significantly so, marked every one of the four CD4+ subsets in Type 1 diabetes patients.

Antigen specificity for these receptors is unknown. The material sequenced was naive CD4+ T cells from blood. The receptors here all came from a man between 18 and 35 years old with type 1 diabetes.

The chain recombines TRBV2 with TRBJ1-5, with D tentatively TRBD1 (5 bases). Germline V gene data show CDR1 as SNHLY and CDR2 as FYNNEI. Trimming removed 8 bases at V and 4 bases at J, with 9 bases between. The length of the CDR3 is 12 residues. Here the CDR3 DNA reads TGTGCCAGCCAAGGGGTTAATCAGCCCCAGCATTTT. Its translation is CASQGVNQPQHF.

The table lists this clone with a few counts. The chain carries TRBV28 and TRBJ2-1; tentative D call: TRBD2 (6 bases). The CDR3 covers 14 residues. The germline gives CDR1 MDHEN, CDR2 SYDVKM. V lost 7 bases, J lost 4 bases, and 14 bases lay in between. The CDR3, as DNA: TGTGCCAGCACCCGGGTCGGGGGTTACAATGAGCAGTTCTTC. As protein: CASTRVGGYNEQFF.

This clone was detected only a few times. The V call is TRBV21-1, the J call TRBJ2-1; the tabulated D call, TRBD1, remains unverified against the DNA. TRBV21-1 is designated a pseudogene. The CDR3 length is 16 residues. The CDR3 nucleotides are TGTGCCAGCAGCTCGCGGGCAGGGGTGTCCTACAATGAGCAGTTCTTC. Translation: CASSSRAGVSYNEQFF.

The sample holds a few counts of this clone. The chain has TRBV29-1 and TRBJ2-5; the match to TRBD2 covers 8 bases. Germline V gene sequence: CDR1 SQVTM, CDR2 ANQGSEA. The CDR3 has 13 residues. The V segment lost 6 bases and the J segment 7 bases; nucleotides outside the gene matches: 10. The CDR3 coding sequence is TGCAGCGTCCGGCAAGCGGGAGAGGCGACCCAGTACTTC. Its protein product is CSVRQAGEATQYF.

Of note for this clone: This same CDR3 is encoded by further DNA sequences in the sample. The chain is built from TRBV20-1 and TRBJ2-1, with no clear D. The V gene lost 0 bases and the J gene lost 6 bases, with 3 bases spanning the gap. Germline lookup yields CDR1 DFQATT and CDR2 SNEGSKA (reference sequence). This CDR3 contains 11 residues. CDR3 amino acids: CSAREVNEQFF. CDR3 coding DNA: TGCAGTGCTAGAGAAGTCAATGAGCAGTTCTTC.

This clone came up once. The genes are TRBV5-1 and TRBJ2-7, with 13 bases that match TRBD2. This CDR3 has 18 amino acids. Germline CDR1 SGHRS, CDR2 YFSETQ. V trimming: 0 bases; J trimming: 3 bases; junction bases outside the gene matches: 9. Here the CDR3 reads CASSLGLAGGLLRYEQYF. The DNA of the CDR3 is TGCGCCAGCAGCTTGGGACTAGCGGGAGGCCTTCTCCGCTACGAGCAGTACTTC.

The chain is built from TRBV14 and TRBJ2-2, with D perhaps TRBD1 (5 bases). CDR1 is SGHDN and CDR2 is FVKESK in the germline V gene. The CDR3 sequence is 14 residues long. V lost 4 bases and J 2 bases, leaving 8 bases between the germline ends. The CDR3 coding sequence is TGTGCCAGCAGCCCGACAGTAAACACCGGGGAGCTGTTTTTT. Translated: CASSPTVNTGELFF.

This chain links TRBV30 with TRBJ1-2; 7 bases match TRBD1. CDR1 GTSNPN and CDR2 SVGIG come from the germline V gene (reference sequence). Losses at the gene ends were 0 bases for V and 6 bases for J; bases not matched to a gene: 16. The CDR3 runs to 17 residues. CDR3: CAWSVGRTGRIWDGYTF. The CDR3 nucleotides are TGTGCCTGGAGTGTAGGGCGGACAGGTCGTATCTGGGATGGCTACACCTTC.

The V gene is TRBV15, the J gene TRBJ1-4, with D perhaps TRBD1 (5 bases). CDR1 is LNHNV and CDR2 is YYDKDF in the germline V gene (reference sequence). The germline V and J ends were trimmed by 4 bases and 8 bases, with 20 bases remaining between them. This CDR3 has 16 amino acids. The DNA of the CDR3 is TGTGCCACCAGCATCAGTTCAGTGGGGGATTGGGAAAAACTGTTTTTT. Amino acid sequence: CATSISSVGDWEKLFF.

This clone was observed a handful of times. CDR3 nucleotide sequence: TGTGCCAGCAGTCCACCGAAACAGGGGGATAATTCACCCCTCCACTTT. This codes for CASSPPKQGDNSPLHF. The genes are TRBV28 and TRBJ1-6; TRBD1 aligns across 8 bases. The CDR3 runs to 16 residues. V lost 5 bases, J lost 5 bases, and 8 bases stayed unmatched. Germline V CDR1 and CDR2: MDHEN, SYDVKM.

The genes are TRBV28 and TRBJ2-1; 7 nucleotides match TRBD1. Germline loops: CDR1 MDHEN, CDR2 SYDVKM. J gave up 6 bases and V 7 bases, and 6 bases lay outside the gene matches. The CDR3 contains 13 residues. The CDR3 loop is CASTLGQLNEQFF. The DNA for the CDR3 is TGTGCCAGCACCCTGGGACAGCTCAATGAGCAGTTCTTC.

This clone turned up a few times. The rearrangement joins TRBV6-1 to TRBJ2-4; either TRBD1 or TRBD2 may supply D (5 bases each). The V gene's germline CDR1 is MNHNS and CDR2 SASEGT. Trimming took off 2 bases at V and 6 bases at J, with 17 bases between the two ends. The CDR3 has 16 amino acids. CDR3 sequence reads: CASSESGWGLVNIQYF. The CDR3 DNA is TGTGCCAGCAGTGAATCAGGCTGGGGGTTAGTAAACATTCAGTACTTC.

This clone was counted a few times. The rearrangement links TRBV10-2 to TRBJ1-2; unclear D gene. The CDR3 is made up of 13 amino acids. The V end lost 4 bases, the J end lost 0 bases, and 6 bases lay between the germline ends. Germline loops: CDR1 WSHSY, CDR2 SAAADI. CDR3 residues: CASSGAANYGYTF. CDR3 nucleotides: TGCGCCAGCAGTGGAGCCGCTAACTATGGCTACACCTTC.

This clone has just a few counts. The chain employs TRBV5-1 and TRBJ2-7; D possibly uses TRBD1 or TRBD2 (5 bases each). Between the trimmed V and J ends, which lost 0 bases and 2 bases, there was a span of 15 bases. Germline V CDR1 and CDR2: SGHRS, YFSETQ. The CDR3 spans 16 residues. DNA of the CDR3: TGCGCCAGCAGCTTGGCCATCGGGACCGCGACCTACGAGCAGTACTTC. Translated: CASSLAIGTATYEQYF. Full variable domain (outside the CDR3, taken from reference TRBV5-1 and TRBJ2-7): KAGVTQTPRYLIKTRGQQVTLSCSPISGHRSVSWYQQTPGQGLQFLFEYFSETQRNKGNFPGRFSGRQFSNSRSEMNVSTLELGDSALYLCASSLAIGTATYEQYFGPGTRLTVT.

This clone was seen ten or more times. The chain recombines TRBV5-4 with TRBJ2-7; D is unclear. Germline CDR1 is SGHNT and CDR2 is YYREEE (reference sequence). The ends were cut back, 3 bases at V and 3 bases at J, with 7 bases in the middle. The CDR3 is made up of 12 amino acids. In nucleotides, the CDR3 is TGTGCCAGCAGCTCCGGAAACTACGAGCAGTACTTC. Translating gives CASSSGNYEQYF. The full variable domain, its missing parts supplied by reference TRBV5-4 and TRBJ2-7, is ETGVTQSPTHLIKTRGQQVTLRCSSQSGHNTVSWYQQALGQGPQFIFQYYREEENGRGNFPPRFSGLQFPNYSSELNVNALELDDSALYLCASSSGNYEQYFGPGTRLTVT.

This clone turned up a few times. V and J are TRBV5-1 and TRBJ1-6; TRBD1 is a possible D gene (5 bases). The germline V gene encodes CDR1 SGHRS and CDR2 YFSETQ. The CDR3 has 16 amino acids. Trimming took off 0 bases at V and 10 bases at J, with 17 bases between the two ends. The CDR3 DNA sequence: TGCGCCAGCAGCTTGGCTGCGGCGCAGGGCAAATCACCCCTCCACTTT. Translated, it gives CASSLAAAQGKSPLHF.

This clone was seen a handful of times. V and J are TRBV29-1 and TRBJ1-1; unclear D gene. The CDR3 runs to 15 residues. The ends were cut back, 5 bases at V and 4 bases at J, with 20 bases in the middle. The germline V gene has CDR1 SQVTM and CDR2 ANQGSEA. The CDR3 is CSVNPRMEGRTEAFF. The CDR3, as DNA: TGCAGCGTTAACCCCCGAATGGAGGGTCGCACTGAAGCTTTCTTT.

This clone appeared a few times. This chain connects TRBV7-9 to TRBJ1-1, with 7 bases fitting TRBD1. Germline V gives CDR1 SEHNR, CDR2 FQNEAQ (reference sequence). The ends lost 5 bases at V and 0 bases at J; junction bases unmatched: 9. This CDR3 contains 16 residues. CDR3 DNA: TGTGCCAGCAGCGTCACTCCCGGGACAGTGAACACTGAAGCTTTCTTT. It translates to CASSVTPGTVNTEAFF.

V usage is TRBV4-3 and J usage is TRBJ1-3; 7 bases match TRBD1. V lost 2 bases, J lost 4 bases, and 14 bases stayed unmatched. CDR3 size: 18 residues. Per germline, CDR1 LGHNA and CDR2 YSLEER. CDR3 loop: CASSQFSQGSRLGNTIYF. CDR3 nucleotides: TGCGCCAGCAGCCAATTTTCACAGGGGAGTCGCTTGGGAAACACCATATATTTT.

This clone has more than one count but fewer than ten. The chain combines TRBV7-9 with TRBJ1-6, with D perhaps matching TRBD1 (6 bases). The V end was cut by 1 base, the J end by 8 bases, with 9 bases between. CDR1 and CDR2 (germline): SEHNR, FQNEAQ (reference sequence). CDR3 length equals 14 residues. This chain's CDR3 is CASSLGTADSPLHF. The CDR3 DNA reads TGTGCCAGCAGCTTAGGGACAGCTGATTCACCCCTCCACTTT.